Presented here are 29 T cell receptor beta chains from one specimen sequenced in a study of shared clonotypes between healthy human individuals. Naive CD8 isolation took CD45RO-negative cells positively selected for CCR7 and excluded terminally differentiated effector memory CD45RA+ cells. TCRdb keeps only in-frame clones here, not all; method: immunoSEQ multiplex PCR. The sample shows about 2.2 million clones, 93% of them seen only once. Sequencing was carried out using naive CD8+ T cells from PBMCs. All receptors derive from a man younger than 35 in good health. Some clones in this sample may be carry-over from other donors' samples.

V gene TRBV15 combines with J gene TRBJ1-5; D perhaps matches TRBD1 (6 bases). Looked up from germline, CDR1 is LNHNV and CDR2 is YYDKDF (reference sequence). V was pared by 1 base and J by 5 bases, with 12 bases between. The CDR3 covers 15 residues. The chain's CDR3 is CATSRAMDSYQPQHF. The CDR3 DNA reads TGTGCCACCAGCAGAGCCATGGACAGTTATCAGCCCCAGCATTTT.

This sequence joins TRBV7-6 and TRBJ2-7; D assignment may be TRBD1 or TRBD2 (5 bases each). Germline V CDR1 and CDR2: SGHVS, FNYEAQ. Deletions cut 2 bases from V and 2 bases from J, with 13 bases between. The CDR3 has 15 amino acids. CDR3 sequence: CASSLWGRGTYEQYF. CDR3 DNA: TGTGCCAGCAGCTTATGGGGCCGGGGAACCTACGAGCAGTACTTC.

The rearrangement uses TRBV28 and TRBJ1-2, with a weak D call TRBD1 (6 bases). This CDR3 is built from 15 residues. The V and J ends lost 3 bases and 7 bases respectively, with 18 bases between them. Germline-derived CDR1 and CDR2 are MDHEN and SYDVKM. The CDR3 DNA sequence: TGTGCCAGCAGTTTGGATGGGGGGCCTCTGGGTGGCTACACCTTC. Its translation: CASSLDGGPLGGYTF.

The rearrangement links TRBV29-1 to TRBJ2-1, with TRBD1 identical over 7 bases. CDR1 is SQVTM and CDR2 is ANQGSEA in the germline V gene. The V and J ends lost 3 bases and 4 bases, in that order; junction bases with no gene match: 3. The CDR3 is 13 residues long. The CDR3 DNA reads TGCAGCGTTGATGGGGACAGATACAATGAGCAGTTCTTC. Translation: CSVDGDRYNEQFF.

The CDR3 loop is CASSPIRGANVLTF. CDR3 in DNA: TGTGCCAGCAGTCCAATTCGTGGGGCCAACGTCCTGACTTTC. The J gene is TRBJ2-6, the V gene TRBV28; D not resolved. This CDR3 has 14 residues. V was pared by 5 bases and J by 3 bases, with 8 bases between. The V gene's germline CDR1 is MDHEN and CDR2 SYDVKM.

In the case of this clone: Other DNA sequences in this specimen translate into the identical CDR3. CDR3 DNA sequence: TGTGCCTGGAGTGGCGACCGCGGGCACGAGCAGTACTTC. Translating it yields CAWSGDRGHEQYF. The chain employs TRBV30 and TRBJ2-7, with a weak D call TRBD2 (5 bases). The CDR3 extends over 13 amino acids. V was trimmed by 1 base and J by 5 bases, leaving 12 bases between them. The germline V gene has CDR1 GTSNPN and CDR2 SVGIG (reference sequence). The full variable domain, rest sourced from reference TRBV30 and TRBJ2-7, is SQTIHQWPATLVQPVGSPLSLECTVEGTSNPNLYWYRQAAGRGLQLLFYSVGIGQISSEVPQNLSASRPQDRQFILSSKKLLLSDSGFYLCAWSGDRGHEQYFGPGTRLTVT.

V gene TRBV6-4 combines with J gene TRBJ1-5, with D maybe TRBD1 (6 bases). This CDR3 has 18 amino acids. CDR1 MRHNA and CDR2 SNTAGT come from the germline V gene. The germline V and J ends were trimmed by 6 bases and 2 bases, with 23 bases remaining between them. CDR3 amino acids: CASSARDIPGGGNQPQHF. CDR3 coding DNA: TGTGCCAGCAGCGCCCGGGACATCCCGGGCGGAGGCAATCAGCCCCAGCATTTT.

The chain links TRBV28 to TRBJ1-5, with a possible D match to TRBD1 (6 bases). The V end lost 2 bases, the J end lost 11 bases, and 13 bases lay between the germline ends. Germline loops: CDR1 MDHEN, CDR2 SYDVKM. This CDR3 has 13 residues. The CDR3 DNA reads TGTGCCAGCAGTTTAACAGGGAAGGAGGCCCAGCATTTT. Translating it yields CASSLTGKEAQHF.

The CDR3 DNA follows: TGCGCCAGCAGCAAACCCGGGGGGCTCGTCACTGAAGCTTTCTTT. This codes for CASSKPGGLVTEAFF. The gene calls are TRBV10-2 and TRBJ1-1, with D maybe TRBD1 (6 bases). Germline V CDR1 and CDR2: WSHSY, SAAADI. The CDR3 runs 15 residues. The V end lost 6 bases, the J end lost 4 bases, and 18 bases lay between the germline ends.

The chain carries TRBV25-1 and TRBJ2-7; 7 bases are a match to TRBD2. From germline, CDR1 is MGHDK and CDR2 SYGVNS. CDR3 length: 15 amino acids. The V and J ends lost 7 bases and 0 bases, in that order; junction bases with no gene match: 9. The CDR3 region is CASILDGRSSYEQYF. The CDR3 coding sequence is TGTGCCAGCATCCTGGACGGGAGGAGCTCCTACGAGCAGTACTTC.

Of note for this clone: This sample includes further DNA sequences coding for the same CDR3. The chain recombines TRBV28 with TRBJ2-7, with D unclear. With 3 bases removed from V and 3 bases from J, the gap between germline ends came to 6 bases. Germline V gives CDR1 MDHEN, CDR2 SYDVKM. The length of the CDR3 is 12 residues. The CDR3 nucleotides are TGTGCCAGCAGTTTCAGACTCTACGAGCAGTACTTC. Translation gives CASSFRLYEQYF.

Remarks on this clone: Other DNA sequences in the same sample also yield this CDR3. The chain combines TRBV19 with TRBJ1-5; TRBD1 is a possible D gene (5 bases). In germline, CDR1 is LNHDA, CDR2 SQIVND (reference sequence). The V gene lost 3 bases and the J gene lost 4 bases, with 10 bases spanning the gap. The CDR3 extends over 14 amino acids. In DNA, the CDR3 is TGTGCCAGTAGTATTAGGGACGGGAATCAGCCCCAGCATTTT. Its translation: CASSIRDGNQPQHF. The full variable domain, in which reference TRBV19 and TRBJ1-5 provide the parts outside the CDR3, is DGGITQSPKYLFRKEGQNVTLSCEQNLNHDAMYWYRQDPGQGLRLIYYSQIVNDFQKGDIAEGYSVSREKKESFPLTVTSAQKNPTAFYLCASSIRDGNQPQHFGDGTRLSIL.

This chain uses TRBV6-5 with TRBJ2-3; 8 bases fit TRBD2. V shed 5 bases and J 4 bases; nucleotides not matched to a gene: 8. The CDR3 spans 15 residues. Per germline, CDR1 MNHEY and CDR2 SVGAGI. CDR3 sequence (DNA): TGTGCCAGCAGTCCCACCGGACTAGCTGCAGATACGCAGTATTTT. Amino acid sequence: CASSPTGLAADTQYF.

CDR3: CASSLSFTGPGYTF. The CDR3 DNA reads as TGTGCCAGCAGTTTATCGTTTACAGGGCCTGGCTACACCTTC. J is TRBJ1-2 and V is TRBV27; perhaps TRBD1 as D (6 bases). CDR1 and CDR2 (germline): MNHEY, SMNVEV (reference sequence). CDR3 length: 14 residues. V was clipped by 0 bases and J by 7 bases, with 12 bases between them.

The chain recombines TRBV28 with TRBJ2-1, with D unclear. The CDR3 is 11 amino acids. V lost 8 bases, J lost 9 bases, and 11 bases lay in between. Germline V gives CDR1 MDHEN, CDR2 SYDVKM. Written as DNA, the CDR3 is TGTGCCAGCGGAACCTCGTCTGAGCAGTTCTTC. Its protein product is CASGTSSEQFF.

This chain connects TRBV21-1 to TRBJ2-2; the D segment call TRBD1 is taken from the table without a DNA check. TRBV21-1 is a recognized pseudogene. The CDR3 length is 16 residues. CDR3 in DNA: TGTGCCAGCAGCAAAACCGGACAGGGTTACACCGGGGAGCTGTTTTTT. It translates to CASSKTGQGYTGELFF.

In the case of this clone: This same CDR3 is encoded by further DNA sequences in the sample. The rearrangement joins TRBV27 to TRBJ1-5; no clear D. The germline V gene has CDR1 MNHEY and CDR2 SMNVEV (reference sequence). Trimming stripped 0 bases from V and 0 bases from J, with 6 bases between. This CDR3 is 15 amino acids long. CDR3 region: CASSLSVYSNQPQHF. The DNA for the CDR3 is TGTGCCAGCAGTTTATCAGTATATAGCAATCAGCCCCAGCATTTT.

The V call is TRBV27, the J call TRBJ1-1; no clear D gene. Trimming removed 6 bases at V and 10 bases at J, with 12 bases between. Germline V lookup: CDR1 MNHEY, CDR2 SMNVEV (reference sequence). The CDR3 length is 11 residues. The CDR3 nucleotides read TGTGCCAGCAGCGGCTTGAACCGAGCTTTCTTT. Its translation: CASSGLNRAFF.

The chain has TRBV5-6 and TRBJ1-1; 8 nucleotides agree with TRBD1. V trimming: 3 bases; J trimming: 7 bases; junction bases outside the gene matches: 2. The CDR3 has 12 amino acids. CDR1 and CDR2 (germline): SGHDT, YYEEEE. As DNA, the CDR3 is TGTGCCAGCAGCTCGGGACAGGTTGAAGCTTTCTTT. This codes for CASSSGQVEAFF.

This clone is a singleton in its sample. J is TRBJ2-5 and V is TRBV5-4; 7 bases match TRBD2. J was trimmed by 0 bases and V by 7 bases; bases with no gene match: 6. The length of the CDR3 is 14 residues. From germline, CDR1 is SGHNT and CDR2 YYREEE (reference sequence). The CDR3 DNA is TGTGCCAGCGGGGGGGAGAAGAACCAAGAGACCCAGTACTTC. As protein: CASGGEKNQETQYF. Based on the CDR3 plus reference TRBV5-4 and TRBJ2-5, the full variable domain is ETGVTQSPTHLIKTRGQQVTLRCSSQSGHNTVSWYQQALGQGPQFIFQYYREEENGRGNFPPRFSGLQFPNYSSELNVNALELDDSALYLCASGGEKNQETQYFGPGTRLLVL.

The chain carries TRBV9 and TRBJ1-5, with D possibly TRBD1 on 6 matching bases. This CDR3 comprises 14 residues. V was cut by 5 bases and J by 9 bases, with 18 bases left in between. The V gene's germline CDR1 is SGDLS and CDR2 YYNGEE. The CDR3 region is CASSTTGQLTPQHF. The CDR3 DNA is TGTGCCAGCAGTACGACAGGCCAATTAACGCCCCAGCATTTT.

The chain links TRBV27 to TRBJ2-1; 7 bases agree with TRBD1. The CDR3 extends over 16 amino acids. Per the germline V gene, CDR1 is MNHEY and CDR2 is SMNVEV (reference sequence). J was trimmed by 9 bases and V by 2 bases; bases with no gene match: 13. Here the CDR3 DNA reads TGTGCCAGCAGTTTAAGGGACAGCGGTCCTTTGGGTGAGCAGTTCTTC. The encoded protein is CASSLRDSGPLGEQFF.

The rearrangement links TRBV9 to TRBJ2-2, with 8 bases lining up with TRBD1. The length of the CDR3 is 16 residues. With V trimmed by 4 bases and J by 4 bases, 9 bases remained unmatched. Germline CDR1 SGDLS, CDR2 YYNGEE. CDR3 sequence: CASSPPTGAGTGELFF. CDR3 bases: TGTGCCAGCAGCCCCCCGACAGGGGCCGGCACCGGGGAGCTGTTTTTT.

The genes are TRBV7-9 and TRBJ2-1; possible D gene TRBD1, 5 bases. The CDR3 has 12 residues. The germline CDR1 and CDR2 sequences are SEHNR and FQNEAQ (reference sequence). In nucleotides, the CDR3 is TGTGCAGCAGGCAGGGATAAGAATGAGCAGTTCTTC. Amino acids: CAAGRDKNEQFF.

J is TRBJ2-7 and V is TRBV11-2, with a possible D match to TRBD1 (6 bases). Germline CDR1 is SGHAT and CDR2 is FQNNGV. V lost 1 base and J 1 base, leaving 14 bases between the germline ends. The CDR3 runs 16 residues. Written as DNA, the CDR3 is TGTGCCAGCAGCTTAGTGGTCAGGGGCGCGTCCTACGAGCAGTACTTC. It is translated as CASSLVVRGASYEQYF.

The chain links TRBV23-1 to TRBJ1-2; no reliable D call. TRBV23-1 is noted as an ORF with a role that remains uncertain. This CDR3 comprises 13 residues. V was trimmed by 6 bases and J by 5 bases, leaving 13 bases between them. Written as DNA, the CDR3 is TGCGCCAGCAGCCCTCCGACGGAATATGGCTACACCTTC. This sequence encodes CASSPPTEYGYTF.

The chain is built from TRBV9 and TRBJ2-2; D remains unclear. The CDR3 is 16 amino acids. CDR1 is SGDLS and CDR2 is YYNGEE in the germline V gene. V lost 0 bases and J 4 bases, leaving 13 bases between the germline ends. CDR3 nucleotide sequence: TGTGCCAGCAGCGTAGACCGCACCCTGTTCACCGGGGAGCTGTTTTTT. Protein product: CASSVDRTLFTGELFF.

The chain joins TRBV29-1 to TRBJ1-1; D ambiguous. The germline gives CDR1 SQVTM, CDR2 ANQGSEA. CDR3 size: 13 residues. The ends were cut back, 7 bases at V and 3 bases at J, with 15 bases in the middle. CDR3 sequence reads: CSAQPGHYTEAFF. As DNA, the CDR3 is TGCAGCGCGCAACCGGGCCACTACACTGAAGCTTTCTTT. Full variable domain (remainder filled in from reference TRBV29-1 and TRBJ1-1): SAVISQKPSRDICQRGTSLTIQCQVDSQVTMMFWYRQQPGQSLTLIATANQGSEATYESGFVIDKFPISRPNLTFSTLTVSNMSPEDSSIYLCSAQPGHYTEAFFGQGTRLTVV.

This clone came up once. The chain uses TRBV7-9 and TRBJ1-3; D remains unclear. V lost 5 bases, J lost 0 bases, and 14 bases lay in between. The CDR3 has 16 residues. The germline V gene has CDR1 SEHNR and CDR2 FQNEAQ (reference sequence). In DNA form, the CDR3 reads TGTGCCAGCAGCCCCCCCGGTGCGAGCTCTGGAAACACCATATATTTT. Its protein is CASSPPGASSGNTIYF.